This T cell receptor beta chain stems from a study of blood T cell repertoires in COVID-19. Study information: Whether acute or convalescent, the COVID-19 samples came from the United States, Italy and Spain. The analysed material was cDNA or gDNA that came from T cells, B-cell-depleted T cells, or PBMCs.

With 5 bases clipped from V and 0 bases from J, the junction kept 22 bases outside the gene matches. This CDR3 has 20 residues. Germline CDR1 and CDR2: LGHDT and YNNKEL (reference sequence). This clone occurred once. Original handling: Quantification of nucleated cells was approximated via reference gene primer amplification. Clones were read by immunoSEQ multiplex PCR, and TCRdb kept only the in-frame ones, dropping some. V and J calls and clone size are as listed in that table; D and trimming were resolved from the DNA. This repertoire shows about 220,000 clones, 80% to 85% found once; its top ten account for about 5.1%.

Sequenced material: peripheral blood. The clonotype was recovered from a woman aged 60-75 years who had recovered from COVID-19. The genes are TRBV3-1 (or the pseudogene TRBV3-2) and TRBJ2-7; 7 bases align to TRBD2. CDR3 nucleotides: TGTGCCAGCAGCGTCTCCCGAGGCCAGCGGGGAAAACGTCACTCCTACGAGCAGTACTTC. Encoded protein: CASSVSRGQRGKRHSYEQYF.